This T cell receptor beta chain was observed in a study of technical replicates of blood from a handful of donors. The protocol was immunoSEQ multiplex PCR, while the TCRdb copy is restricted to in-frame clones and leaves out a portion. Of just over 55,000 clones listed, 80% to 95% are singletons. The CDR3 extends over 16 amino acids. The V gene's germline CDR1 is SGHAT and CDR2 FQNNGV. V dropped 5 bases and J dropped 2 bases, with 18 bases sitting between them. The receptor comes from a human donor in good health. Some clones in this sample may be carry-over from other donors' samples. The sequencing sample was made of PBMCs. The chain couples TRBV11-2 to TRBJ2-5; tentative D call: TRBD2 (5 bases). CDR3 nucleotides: TGTGCCAGCAGCCCCCGCAGAGGGTTTCAACAAGAGACCCAGTACTTC. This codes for CASSPRRGFQQETQYF.